What follows are 27 T cell receptor beta chains derived from one specimen sequenced in a study of brain T cells in children with intractable seizures. The repertoire was sequenced with immunoSEQ multiplex PCR; TCRdb's copy has only in-frame clones and lacks some. The sample includes approximately 41,000 clones, 75% to 95% of them seen just once. Sequencing was performed on peripheral blood, taken at surgery. These receptors were taken from a girl aged 2 to 10 with tuberous sclerosis and intractable seizures.

The CDR3 here is CASSDARGIAGANVLTF. CDR3 bases: TGTGCCAGCAGCGACGCCCGTGGGATAGCTGGGGCCAACGTCCTGACTTTC. V and J are TRBV9 and TRBJ2-6; D is unresolved. This CDR3 is 17 amino acids long. V was trimmed by 3 bases and J by 2 bases, leaving 15 bases between them. The germline V gene has CDR1 SGDLS and CDR2 YYNGEE.

This clone was counted between two and nine times. V and J are TRBV6-1 and TRBJ2-7; D ambiguous. CDR3 length: 14 amino acids. Trimming took off 3 bases at V and 2 bases at J, with 11 bases between the two ends. Germline V lookup: CDR1 MNHNS, CDR2 SASEGT. The CDR3 sequence is CASSDEGPTYEQYV. The CDR3 bases are TGTGCCAGCAGTGATGAAGGCCCCACCTACGAGCAGTACGTC.

V and J are TRBV28 and TRBJ2-5, with TRBD1 matching over 8 bases. Germline V gene data show CDR1 as MDHEN and CDR2 as SYDVKM. The CDR3 is made up of 17 amino acids. The junction had 13 bases not matched to a gene; V was cut back by 5 bases and J by 2 bases. The CDR3 DNA sequence: TGTGCCAGCAGTAACACCGTGGGGACAGGCCCTCAAGAGACCCAGTACTTC. As protein: CASSNTVGTGPQETQYF.

This CDR3 is CASRLEDRGGNEQFF. CDR3 nucleotide sequence: TGTGCCAGCAGGCTCGAGGACAGGGGAGGCAATGAGCAGTTCTTC. V gene TRBV6-5 combines with J gene TRBJ2-1; 9 nucleotides agree with TRBD1. J gave up 6 bases and V 6 bases, and 9 bases lay outside the gene matches. In germline, CDR1 is MNHEY, CDR2 SVGAGI. This CDR3 comprises 15 residues.

The chain combines TRBV24-1 with TRBJ2-1; D gene ambiguous. V was pared by 9 bases and J by 7 bases, with 9 bases between. This CDR3 has 11 residues. Germline assignment: CDR1 KGHDR and CDR2 SFDVKD. CDR3 sequence: CATGMRNEQFF. The CDR3 DNA sequence: TGTGCCACCGGGATGAGGAATGAGCAGTTCTTC.

This chain links TRBV9 with TRBJ2-7; 7 bases match TRBD1. This CDR3 spans 16 amino acids. Germline V gives CDR1 SGDLS, CDR2 YYNGEE. V trimming: 0 bases; J trimming: 1 base; junction bases outside the gene matches: 7. The CDR3 protein is CASSVGRGGTSYEQYF. The CDR3 nucleotides read TGTGCCAGCAGCGTAGGACGAGGGGGCACTTCCTACGAGCAGTACTTC.

The gene calls are TRBV4-1 and TRBJ1-2; D unresolved. The CDR3 has 14 residues. The V gene's germline CDR1 is MGHRA and CDR2 YSYEKL. Trimming took 0 bases from V and 7 from J, leaving 12 bases between them. The DNA for the CDR3 is TGCGCCAGCAGCCAAGAGTCATACCCATTTGGCTACACCTTC. Translating gives CASSQESYPFGYTF.

The chain couples TRBV24-1 to TRBJ2-1; 7 positions agree with TRBD2. The CDR3 consists of 12 residues. The germline CDR1 and CDR2 sequences are KGHDR and SFDVKD. V lost 4 bases, J lost 7 bases, and 0 bases stayed unmatched. CDR3: CATSEGGNEQFF. Here the CDR3 DNA reads TGTGCCACCAGTGAGGGAGGGAATGAGCAGTTCTTC.

The chain has TRBV6-1 and TRBJ1-6; a possible D gene is TRBD1 (5 bases). Germline loops: CDR1 MNHNS, CDR2 SASEGT. V lost 2 bases and J 6 bases, leaving 14 bases between the germline ends. The CDR3 has 16 residues. In nucleotides, the CDR3 is TGTGCCAGCAGTGAAAACCAGGGTGTCCTTAATTCACCCCTCCACTTT. Encoded protein: CASSENQGVLNSPLHF.

The V and J genes are TRBV5-4 and TRBJ2-1; TRBD1 matches 9 bases. Per germline, CDR1 SGHNT and CDR2 YYREEE (reference sequence). J was trimmed by 2 bases and V by 0 bases; bases with no gene match: 0. The CDR3 has 15 amino acids. The CDR3 is CASSLGQGAYNEQFF. The CDR3 DNA reads as TGTGCCAGCAGCTTGGGACAGGGGGCCTACAATGAGCAGTTCTTC.

This CDR3 reads CASGLVLGQGLEGYGYTF. Here the CDR3 DNA reads TGTGCTAGTGGTTTGGTGTTGGGACAGGGTCTCGAAGGCTATGGCTACACCTTC. V and J are TRBV12-5 and TRBJ1-2; 9 bases map to TRBD1. The CDR3 spans 18 residues. Germline lookup yields CDR1 LGHNT and CDR2 FRNRAP. The V and J ends lost 0 bases and 4 bases, in that order; junction bases with no gene match: 12.

This clone showed up just a few times. This chain uses TRBV25-1 with TRBJ1-6, with TRBD1 matching 8 bases. Germline CDR1 MGHDK, CDR2 SYGVNS. With 7 bases clipped from V and 3 bases from J, the junction kept 5 bases outside the gene matches. The length of the CDR3 is 15 residues. CDR3 sequence: CASTSGTGYNSPLHF. CDR3 sequence (DNA): TGTGCCAGCACGTCTGGGACAGGCTATAATTCACCCCTCCACTTT. The full variable domain, with the rest looked up from reference TRBV25-1 and TRBJ1-6, is EADIYQTPRYLVIGTGKKITLECSQTMGHDKMYWYQQDPGMELHLIHYSYGVNSTEKGDLSSESTVSRIRTEHFPLTLESARPSHTSQYLCASTSGTGYNSPLHFGNGTRLTVT.

The chain joins TRBV18 to TRBJ2-7; D is perhaps TRBD2 (7 bases). Germline V gene sequence: CDR1 KGHSH, CDR2 LQKENI. The CDR3 loop spans 14 amino acids. The ends were cut back, 3 bases at V and 3 bases at J, with 12 bases in the middle. Here the CDR3 reads CASSPMRGGYEQYV. The CDR3 bases are TGTGCCAGCTCACCTATGAGGGGGGGCTACGAGCAGTACGTC.

This clone has just one count. The chain combines TRBV5-1 with TRBJ1-4; 7 bases agree with TRBD1. The CDR3 covers 11 residues. After removal of 0 bases from V and 13 bases from J, the junction contained 0 bases not matched to a gene. Germline CDR1 SGHRS, CDR2 YFSETQ. CDR3 in DNA: TGCGCCAGCAGCTTGGGACAGGGACTGTTTTTT. This codes for CASSLGQGLFF.

V usage is TRBV6-4 and J usage is TRBJ2-3; no clear D. Germline lookup yields CDR1 MRHNA and CDR2 SNTAGT. The ends were cut back, 8 bases at V and 3 bases at J, with 15 bases in the middle. This CDR3 spans 14 amino acids. In DNA form, the CDR3 reads TGTGCCAGCGAGAGGAACAGTAAAACAGATACGCAGTATTTT. Translated, it gives CASERNSKTDTQYF.

The V and J genes are TRBV30 and TRBJ1-1; the D is unclear. The V end lost 5 bases, the J end lost 3 bases, and 10 bases lay between the germline ends. Germline V gene sequence: CDR1 GTSNPN, CDR2 SVGIG (reference sequence). CDR3 length: 12 amino acids. The CDR3 nucleotides are TGTGCCTGGGAGGGCCAGTACACTGAAGCTTTCTTT. This encodes CAWEGQYTEAFF.

The CDR3 DNA follows: TGTGCCAGCAGTGAAGAAAACAGATGGTTTGGGAATGAGCAGTTCTTC. This codes for CASSEENRWFGNEQFF. The rearrangement joins TRBV2 to TRBJ2-1, with D unresolved. This CDR3 is 16 amino acids long. Germline V lookup: CDR1 SNHLY, CDR2 FYNNEI. V lost 1 base and J 7 bases, leaving 17 bases between the germline ends.

The chain employs TRBV10-3 and TRBJ1-2; 9 nucleotides line up with TRBD1. Germline V gives CDR1 ENHRY, CDR2 SYGVKD. Trimming at V came to 9 bases and at J to 4 bases, leaving 15 bases not matched to a gene. This CDR3 spans 16 amino acids. The CDR3 DNA reads TGTGCCATATCGGTTAGTGAGGGACAGGGAGGCTATGGCTACACCTTC. Translating gives CAISVSEGQGGYGYTF.

The rearrangement uses TRBV4-1 and TRBJ2-5; no firm D call. Germline CDR1 is MGHRA and CDR2 is YSYEKL. Trimming left V 0 bases short and J 5 bases short, with 13 bases between. The CDR3 spans 15 residues. The CDR3 protein is CASSQDRPVGETQYF. CDR3 DNA: TGCGCCAGCAGCCAAGATCGACCAGTCGGGGAGACCCAGTACTTC.

The DNA for the CDR3 is TGTGCCAGCAGTTCGGCGGGGTACAATGAGCAGTTCTTC. This codes for CASSSAGYNEQFF. The rearrangement joins TRBV6-2 or TRBV6-3 to TRBJ2-1, with D perhaps matching TRBD2 (6 bases). Deletions cut 4 bases from V and 4 bases from J, with 8 bases between. The CDR3 consists of 13 residues. Germline CDR1 and CDR2: MNHEY and SVGEGT.

The rearrangement links TRBV6-2 or TRBV6-3 to TRBJ1-5; D unresolved. The germline V gene has CDR1 MNHEY and CDR2 SVGEGT. Deletions cut 4 bases from V and 7 bases from J, with 14 bases between. The CDR3 covers 14 residues. As DNA, the CDR3 is TGTGCCAGCAGTTTTAGTGGGGTAGGGCAGCCCCAGCATTTT. Translated, it gives CASSFSGVGQPQHF.

The chain is built from TRBV19 and TRBJ1-2, with 8 nucleotides matching TRBD1. The V gene end was trimmed by 0 bases and the J gene end by 2 bases; junction bases not matched to a gene: 5. The CDR3 runs 16 residues. The germline CDR1 and CDR2 sequences are LNHDA and SQIVND (reference sequence). CDR3 DNA: TGTGCCAGTAGTATAGAACTACAGGGGGGAAACTATGGCTACACCTTC. Translated: CASSIELQGGNYGYTF.

This sequence joins TRBV5-5 and TRBJ1-1; D may be TRBD1 (5 bases). CDR3 length: 15 residues. The V gene's germline CDR1 is SGHKS and CDR2 YYEKEE (reference sequence). V was trimmed by 3 bases and J by 0 bases, leaving 12 bases between them. The CDR3 protein is CASSSIGHLNTEAFF. Here the CDR3 DNA reads TGTGCCAGCAGCTCCATCGGACATTTGAACACTGAAGCTTTCTTT.

The chain carries TRBV12-3 or TRBV12-4 and TRBJ1-5, with D possibly matching TRBD1 (6 bases). The CDR3 runs to 13 residues. CDR3 DNA sequence: TGTGCTTCAGGTCAGGGGTACGATCAGCCCCAGCATTTT. Translating gives CASGQGYDQPQHF.

The chain recombines TRBV28 with TRBJ2-3, with D tentatively TRBD2 (6 bases). There are 17 residues in the CDR3. The V and J ends lost 5 bases and 6 bases respectively, with 24 bases between them. The germline CDR1 and CDR2 sequences are MDHEN and SYDVKM. The CDR3, as DNA: TGTGCCAGCAGTGCCTTACGGGGGATAATTCTCCCGGATACGCAGTATTTT. The encoded protein is CASSALRGIILPDTQYF.

The J gene is TRBJ2-6, the V gene TRBV30; D not resolved. The CDR3 length is 14 residues. Germline V gives CDR1 GTSNPN, CDR2 SVGIG (reference sequence). Trimming pared 2 bases from V and 1 base from J, leaving 6 bases between. CDR3: CAWSRASGANVLTF. CDR3 nucleotide sequence: TGTGCCTGGAGTCGGGCATCTGGGGCCAACGTCCTGACTTTC.

The chain carries TRBV7-2 and TRBJ2-5; D gene unclear. The V end lost 2 bases, the J end lost 7 bases, and 14 bases lay between the germline ends. The CDR3 extends over 14 amino acids. CDR1 is SGHTA and CDR2 is FQGNSA in the germline V gene. CDR3 sequence: CASSLRPEKGTQYF. The CDR3 nucleotides are TGTGCCAGCAGCTTACGGCCAGAAAAGGGGACCCAGTACTTC. Filled out from reference TRBV7-2 and TRBJ2-5, the complete variable domain reads GAGVSQSPSNKVTEKGKDVELRCDPISGHTALYWYRQSLGQGLEFLIYFQGNSAPDKSGLPSDRFSAERTGGSVSTLTIQRTQQEDSAVYLCASSLRPEKGTQYFGPGTRLLVL.